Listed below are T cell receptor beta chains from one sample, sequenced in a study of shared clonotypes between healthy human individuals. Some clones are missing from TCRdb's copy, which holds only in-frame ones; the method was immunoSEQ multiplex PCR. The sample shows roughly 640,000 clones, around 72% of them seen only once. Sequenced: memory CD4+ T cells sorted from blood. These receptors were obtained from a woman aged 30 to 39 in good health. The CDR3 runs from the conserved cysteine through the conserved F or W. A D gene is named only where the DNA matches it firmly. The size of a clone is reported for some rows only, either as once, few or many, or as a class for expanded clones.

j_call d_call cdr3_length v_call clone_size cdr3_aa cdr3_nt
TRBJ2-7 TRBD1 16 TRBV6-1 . CASSELYGTGPYEQYF TGTGCCAGCAGTGAACTGTACGGGACAGGACCCTACGAGCAGTACTTC
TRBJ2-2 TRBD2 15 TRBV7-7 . CASSLEGGSPGELFF TGTGCCAGCAGCTTAGAGGGAGGGAGCCCCGGGGAGCTGTTTTTT
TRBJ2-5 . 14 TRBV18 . CASSPRSDQETQYF TGTGCCAGCTCACCACGGTCCGATCAAGAGACCCAGTACTTC
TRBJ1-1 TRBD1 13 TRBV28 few CASRWTGNTEAFF TGTGCCAGCAGATGGACAGGTAACACTGAAGCTTTCTTT
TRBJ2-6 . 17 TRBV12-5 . CASGCHSGQSRANVLTF TGTGCTAGTGGTTGCCACTCAGGACAAAGTCGGGCCAACGTCCTGACTTTC
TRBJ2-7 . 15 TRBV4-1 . CASSRGWTQGYEQYF TGCGCCAGCAGCCGTGGGTGGACCCAAGGCTACGAGCAGTACTTC
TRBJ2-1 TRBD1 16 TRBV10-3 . CAISGPGQGGNNEQFF TGTGCCATCAGTGGCCCGGGACAGGGAGGAAACAATGAGCAGTTCTTC
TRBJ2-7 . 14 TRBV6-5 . CASHRDPQSREQYF TGTGCCAGCCACAGGGACCCCCAATCGAGGGAGCAGTACTTC
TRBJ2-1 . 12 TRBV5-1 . CASSLQDNEQFF TGCGCCAGCAGCTTACAAGACAATGAGCAGTTCTTC
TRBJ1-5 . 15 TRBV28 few CASTPPRSSNQPQHF TGTGCCAGCACCCCCCCACGGTCTAGCAATCAGCCCCAGCATTTT
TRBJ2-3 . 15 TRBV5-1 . CASSRVGSNTDTQYF TGCGCCAGCAGCCGAGTAGGCTCGAACACAGATACGCAGTATTTT
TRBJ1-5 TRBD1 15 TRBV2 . CASSEETGGFQPQHF TGTGCCAGCAGTGAGGAGACAGGGGGCTTCCAGCCCCAGCATTTT
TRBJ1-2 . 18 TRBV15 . CATSRKKTANLANYGYTF TGTGCCACCAGCAGAAAAAAGACAGCTAACTTGGCAAACTATGGCTACACCTTC
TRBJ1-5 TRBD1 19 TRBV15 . CATSRQPDRGSFTRQPQHF TGTGCCACCAGCCGCCAGCCCGACAGGGGAAGTTTTACCAGGCAGCCCCAGCATTTT
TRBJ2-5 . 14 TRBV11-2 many CASSLGGRRGAQYF TGTGCCAGCAGCTTAGGTGGGAGAAGAGGGGCCCAGTACTTC
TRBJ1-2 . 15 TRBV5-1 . CASSLLVGGEHGYTF TGCGCCAGCAGCTTGTTGGTCGGGGGAGAGCATGGCTACACCTTC
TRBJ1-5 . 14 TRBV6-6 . CASSYSNGVQPQHF TGTGCCAGCAGTTACTCGAACGGGGTCCAGCCCCAGCATTTT
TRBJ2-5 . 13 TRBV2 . CASSGTDRGTQYF TGTGCCAGCAGCGGGACGGACCGCGGGACCCAGTACTTC
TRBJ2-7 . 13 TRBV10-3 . CAISGGNSYEQYF TGTGCCATCAGTGGTGGCAACTCCTACGAGCAGTACTTC
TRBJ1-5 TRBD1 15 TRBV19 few CASRPGQRNNQPQHF TGTGCCAGTAGGCCGGGACAGCGGAACAATCAGCCCCAGCATTTT
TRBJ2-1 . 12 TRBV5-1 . CASSLELAEQFF TGCGCCAGCAGCTTGGAATTAGCGGAGCAGTTCTTC
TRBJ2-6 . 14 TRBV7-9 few CASKTVSGANVLTF TGTGCCAGCAAGACGGTATCTGGGGCCAACGTCCTGACTTTC
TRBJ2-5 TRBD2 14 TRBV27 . CASSFTRGQETQYF TGTGCCAGCAGTTTCACGCGGGGGCAAGAGACCCAGTACTTC
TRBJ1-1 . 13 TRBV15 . CATSRGTFGEAFF TGTGCCACCAGCAGAGGGACCTTCGGGGAAGCTTTCTTT
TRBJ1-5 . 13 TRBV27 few CASSWGFDQPQHF TGTGCCAGCAGTTGGGGGTTCGATCAGCCCCAGCATTTT
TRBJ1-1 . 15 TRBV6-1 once CASSERRGGGTEAFF TGTGCCAGCAGTGAAAGGAGGGGAGGGGGCACTGAAGCTTTCTTT
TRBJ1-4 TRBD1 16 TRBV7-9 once CASSLSSGGRNEKLFF TGTGCCAGCAGCTTGTCTTCAGGGGGGCGCAATGAAAAACTGTTTTTT
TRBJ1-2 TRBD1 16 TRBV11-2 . CASSNGRQGGDYGYTF TGTGCCAGCAGCAACGGCCGACAGGGAGGGGACTATGGCTACACCTTC
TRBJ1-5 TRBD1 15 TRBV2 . CASSEARTGPRTQHF TGTGCCAGCAGTGAGGCCCGGACAGGACCACGGACCCAGCATTTT
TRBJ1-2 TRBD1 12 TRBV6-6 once CATYRGIYGYTF TGTGCCACCTACAGGGGTATCTATGGCTACACCTTC
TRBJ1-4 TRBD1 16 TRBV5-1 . CASRQRSGQGGEKLFF TGCGCCAGCCGACAGCGGTCCGGACAGGGTGGTGAAAAACTGTTTTTT
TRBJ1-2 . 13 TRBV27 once CASTSSVGYGYTF TGTGCCAGCACTTCCTCGGTAGGCTATGGCTACACCTTC
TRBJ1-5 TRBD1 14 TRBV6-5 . CASSRTGVNQPQHF TGTGCCAGCAGTCGGACAGGGGTTAATCAGCCCCAGCATTTT
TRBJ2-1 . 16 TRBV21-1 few CASRLAGRVLKNEQFF TGTGCCAGCAGACTAGCGGGGAGAGTGCTCAAAAATGAGCAGTTCTTC
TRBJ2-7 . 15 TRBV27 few CASSLKSGTSYEQYF TGTGCCAGCAGTTTAAAGTCAGGTACCTCCTACGAGCAGTACTTC
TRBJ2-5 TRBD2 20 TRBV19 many CASSIDRSTSGVPYQETQYF TGTGCCAGTAGTATAGATCGATCGACTAGCGGGGTCCCCTACCAAGAGACCCAGTACTTC
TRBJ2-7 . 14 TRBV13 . CASSLPTRAYEQYF TGTGCCAGCAGCTTGCCCACGCGAGCCTACGAGCAGTACTTC
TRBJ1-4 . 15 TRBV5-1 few CASSFQPTMGEKLFF TGCGCCAGCAGCTTCCAGCCCACCATGGGCGAAAAACTGTTTTTT
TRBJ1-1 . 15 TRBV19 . CASSIDPGPGTEAFF TGTGCCAGTAGTATAGATCCGGGGCCCGGCACTGAAGCTTTCTTT
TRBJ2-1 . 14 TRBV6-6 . CASSRNRANNEQFF TGTGCCAGCAGCAGAAACCGGGCCAACAATGAGCAGTTCTTC
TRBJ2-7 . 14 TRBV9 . CASSPQLTAYEQYF TGTGCCAGCAGCCCCCAGCTGACAGCCTACGAGCAGTACTTC
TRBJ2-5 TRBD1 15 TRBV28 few CASSSGQGARETQYF TGTGCCAGCAGTTCGGGACAGGGGGCTAGGGAGACCCAGTACTTC
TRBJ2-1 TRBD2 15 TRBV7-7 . CASSPLAGGYNEQFF TGTGCCAGCAGCCCACTAGCGGGAGGGTACAATGAGCAGTTCTTC
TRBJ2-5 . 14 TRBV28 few CASSLANVQETQYF TGTGCCAGCAGTTTAGCGAACGTTCAAGAGACCCAGTACTTC
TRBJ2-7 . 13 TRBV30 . CAWSLGNRYEQYF TGTGCCTGGAGCTTGGGTAATAGGTACGAGCAGTACTTC
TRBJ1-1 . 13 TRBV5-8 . CASSLLMDTEAFF TGTGCCAGCAGCTTGCTAATGGATACTGAAGCTTTCTTT
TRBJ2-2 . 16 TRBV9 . CASSVDEGTGTGELFF TGTGCCAGCAGCGTAGATGAGGGGACTGGAACCGGGGAGCTGTTTTTT
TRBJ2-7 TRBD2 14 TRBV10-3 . CAISESRGTYEQYF TGTGCCATCAGTGAGTCGCGGGGGACCTACGAGCAGTACTTC
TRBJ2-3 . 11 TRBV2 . CASKTAGQQYF TGTGCCAGCAAGACGGCAGGGCAACAGTATTTT
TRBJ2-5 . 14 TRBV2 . CASTFRAGRETQYF TGTGCCAGCACTTTTCGGGCAGGGCGGGAGACCCAGTACTTC
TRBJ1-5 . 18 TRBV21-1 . CASSGPPRGWGTNQPQHF TGTGCCAGCAGCGGACCACCCCGAGGGTGGGGGACCAATCAGCCCCAGCATTTT
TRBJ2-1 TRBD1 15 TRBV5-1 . CASSLNRGLYNEQFF TGCGCCAGCAGCCTTAACAGGGGGCTCTACAATGAGCAGTTCTTC
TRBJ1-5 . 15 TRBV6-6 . CASSYVGTSNQPQHF TGTGCCAGCAGTTATGTAGGTACTAGCAATCAGCCCCAGCATTTT
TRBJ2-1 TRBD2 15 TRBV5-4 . CASSLTSGIYNEQFF TGTGCCAGCAGCCTCACTAGCGGGATATACAATGAGCAGTTCTTC
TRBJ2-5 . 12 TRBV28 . CASSSPGETQYF TGTGCCAGCAGTTCGCCCGGGGAGACCCAGTACTTC
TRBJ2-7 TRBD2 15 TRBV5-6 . CASRHTSGRVHEQYF TGTGCCAGCAGACATACTAGCGGGAGAGTCCACGAGCAGTACTTC
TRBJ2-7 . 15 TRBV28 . CASINGGAASYEQYF TGTGCCAGCATAAATGGCGGCGCAGCCTCCTACGAGCAGTACTTC
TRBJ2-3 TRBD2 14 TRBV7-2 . CASSLVQRENTQYF TGTGCCAGCAGCTTAGTACAGCGGGAGAATACGCAGTATTTT